This T cell receptor beta chain was sequenced for a study of blood T cell repertoires in COVID-19. Background on the study: COVID-19 samples, acute and convalescent, were from the United States, Italy and Spain. In each case, the material was cDNA or gDNA derived from T cells, B-cell-depleted T cells, or PBMCs.

This CDR3 spans 13 amino acids. The germline gives CDR1 SGHTA, CDR2 FQGNSA. Trimming took off 0 bases at V and 9 bases at J, with 11 bases between the two ends. In the authors' methods: Amplification from reference gene primers served as the basis for estimated nucleated cell counts. The data were produced by immunoSEQ multiplex PCR, yet TCRdb's version contains in-frame clones alone and is incomplete. V, J and clone size reflect that table, while D and trimming were determined from the DNA. The sample includes about 360,000 clones, more than 70% of them seen just once. The sample taken for sequencing was peripheral blood. The clonotype comes from a man aged 25-45 years with active or convalescent COVID-19. The chain has TRBV7-2 and TRBJ2-5; D perhaps matches TRBD2 (6 bases). The CDR3 protein is CASSLAGGGAQYF. CDR3 nucleotides: TGTGCCAGCAGCTTAGCTGGCGGCGGGGCCCAGTACTTC.